The table lists the clone carrying this T cell receptor beta chain with many counts. Its target is unknown. Per the original methods: Building a distant-metastasis classifier for papillary thyroid cancer drew on CDR3 differences across clinicopathological groups. Using MiXCR, TCRdb re-called clones from the PCR reads. None of the V and J calls come from the authors' own analysis; TCRdb made them. This table holds around 34,000 clones, over 25% found once. V was shortened by 6 bases and J by 8 bases, with 11 bases between the two germline ends. The CDR3 length is 13 residues. The data are from a study of metastatic and nonmetastatic thyroid tumors. Study-wide context: Thyroid patients, malignant and benign, had repertoires compared across blood and tumor or nodule tissue.

Overall study findings and caveats: Within blood and tumor, benign nodules reportedly had significantly lower TCR beta diversity than malignant thyroid tumors did.

Thyroid surgery was performed in patients who had received no treatment beforehand. Sequenced sample: blood. This TCR was recovered from a female donor with papillary thyroid cancer or a benign thyroid nodule (not recorded which). Some clones in this sample may be carry-over from other donors' samples. The rearrangement joins TRBV12-3 or TRBV12-4 to TRBJ2-6; D possibly corresponds to TRBD2 (6 bases). This chain's CDR3 is CASSLGGTNVLTF. In DNA, the CDR3 is TGTGCCAGCAGCCTTGGGGGGACCAACGTCCTGACTTTC.